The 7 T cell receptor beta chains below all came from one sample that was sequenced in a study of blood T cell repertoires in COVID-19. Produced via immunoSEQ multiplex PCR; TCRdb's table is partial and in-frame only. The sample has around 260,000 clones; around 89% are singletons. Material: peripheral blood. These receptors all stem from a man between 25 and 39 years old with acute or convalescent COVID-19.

CDR3 in DNA: TGTGCCAGCAGCTTAGGTACAGGGCCTGGAAACACCATATATTTT. This sequence encodes CASSLGTGPGNTIYF. J is TRBJ1-3 and V is TRBV13, with a possible D match to TRBD1 (6 bases). Germline assignment: CDR1 PRHDT and CDR2 FYEKMQ (reference sequence). The CDR3 runs to 15 residues. V was pared by 0 bases and J by 2 bases, with 8 bases between.

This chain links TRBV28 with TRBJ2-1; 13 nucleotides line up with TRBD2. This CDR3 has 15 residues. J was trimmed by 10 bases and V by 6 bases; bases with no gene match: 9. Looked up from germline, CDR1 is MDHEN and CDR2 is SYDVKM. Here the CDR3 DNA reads TGTGCCAGCAGCGTAACTAGCGGGGGGGCCTGGGAGCAGTTCTTC. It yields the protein CASSVTSGGAWEQFF.

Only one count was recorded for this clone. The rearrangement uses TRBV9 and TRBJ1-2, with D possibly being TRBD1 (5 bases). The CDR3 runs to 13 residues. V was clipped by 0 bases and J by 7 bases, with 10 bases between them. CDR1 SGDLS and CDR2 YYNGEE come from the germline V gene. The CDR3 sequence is CASSVESGSGYTF. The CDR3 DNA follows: TGTGCCAGCAGCGTAGAGTCAGGGTCTGGCTACACCTTC. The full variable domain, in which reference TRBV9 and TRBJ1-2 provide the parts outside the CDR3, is DSGVTQTPKHLITATGQRVTLRCSPRSGDLSVYWYQQSLDQGLQFLIQYYNGEERAKGNILERFSAQQFPDLHSELNLSSLELGDSALYFCASSVESGSGYTFGSGTRLTVV.

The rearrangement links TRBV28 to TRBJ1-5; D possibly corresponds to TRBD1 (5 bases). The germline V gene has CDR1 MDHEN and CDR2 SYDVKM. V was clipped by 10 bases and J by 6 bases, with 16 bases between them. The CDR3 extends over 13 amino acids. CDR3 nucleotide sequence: TGTGCCATAACCGCAGGGAGGGGTCAGCCCCAGCATTTT. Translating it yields CAITAGRGQPQHF.

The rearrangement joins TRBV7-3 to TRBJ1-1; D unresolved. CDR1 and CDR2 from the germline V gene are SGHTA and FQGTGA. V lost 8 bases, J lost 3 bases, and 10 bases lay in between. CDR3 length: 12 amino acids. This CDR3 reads CASGEVDTEAFF. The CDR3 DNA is TGTGCCAGCGGGGAGGTAGACACTGAAGCTTTCTTT.

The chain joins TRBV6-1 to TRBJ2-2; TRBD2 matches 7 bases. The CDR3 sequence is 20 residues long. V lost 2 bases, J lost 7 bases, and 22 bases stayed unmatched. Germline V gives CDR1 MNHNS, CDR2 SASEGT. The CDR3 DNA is TGTGCCAGCAGTGAATCTGGGGCGGGAGCACCCGGTCGGAGGATCGGGGAGCTGTTTTTT. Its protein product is CASSESGAGAPGRRIGELFF.

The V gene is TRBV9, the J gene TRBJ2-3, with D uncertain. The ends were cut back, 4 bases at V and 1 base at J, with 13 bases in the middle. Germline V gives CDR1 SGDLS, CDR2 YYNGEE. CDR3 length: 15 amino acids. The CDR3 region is CASSPRREGTDTQYF. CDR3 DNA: TGTGCCAGCAGCCCCCGACGTGAGGGCACAGATACGCAGTATTTT.